This paragraph reports one TCR beta chain. The target of this receptor is not known. Qualities for individual bases were not recorded, and no much larger clone is one base off. The sample's treatment or condition, from its label and the paper: in vitro stimulation with specific CMV peptide epitopes to enrich CMV-specific T cells. Sequencing relied on an Illumina HiSeq 1500. TCRdb took the public reads, trimmed them with fastp at Q25, ran MiXCR for clone calling and kept in-frame beta chains. All rows with the same CDR3 protein become a single entry with the most common DNA and genes. This sample gives about 900,000 distinct CDR3 sequences in total; about a third of them show up just once. The ten largest clones represent 13% of the sample. The sample originates from a study of T cell repertoires in cytomegalovirus infection (dated by TCRdb to between 2018 and 2021). Notes on the research overall: Peptide stimulations targeted recently identified HLA-C-restricted CMV epitopes, whose presentation resists viral immunomodulation, together with well-studied HLA-B-restricted epitopes. The HLA type of each donor mattered for the analysis, because public TCR beta signatures pointed to carriage of CMV infection along with the matching HLA type.

Study-wide findings and limitations: In the ex vivo response, HLA-C-restricted CMV-specific TCR beta clonotypes were dominant, and in two of eight donors the single most frequent clonotype came from this HLA-C-restricted group. Cumulative frequency of public TCR beta family members discriminated carriers of CMV infection plus the relevant HLA type in this cohort and an independent roughly 330-donor cohort.

Sequencing used cultured CD8+ T cells from PBMCs, obtained from culture after CMV antigen stimulation. The origin of this receptor is a human donor in good health (CMV status not recorded). Some clones in this sample may be carry-over from other donors' samples.

The DNA reads TGTGCCAGCAGCGATGGACGGCGCACTGAAGCTTTCTTT. Translated, this is CASSDGRRTEAFF. The chain joins TRBV7-9 to TRBJ1-1; the D gene cannot be resolved reliably. The CDR3 covers 13 residues, taking in both the cysteine and the phenylalanine. CDR3 DNA only is kept here, 39 bases in frame from base 1. CDR1 and CDR2, looked up from the germline V gene (reference sequence), are SEHNR and FQNEAQ. The V and J ends are trimmed by 5 bases and 4 bases, leaving 11 bases between them.